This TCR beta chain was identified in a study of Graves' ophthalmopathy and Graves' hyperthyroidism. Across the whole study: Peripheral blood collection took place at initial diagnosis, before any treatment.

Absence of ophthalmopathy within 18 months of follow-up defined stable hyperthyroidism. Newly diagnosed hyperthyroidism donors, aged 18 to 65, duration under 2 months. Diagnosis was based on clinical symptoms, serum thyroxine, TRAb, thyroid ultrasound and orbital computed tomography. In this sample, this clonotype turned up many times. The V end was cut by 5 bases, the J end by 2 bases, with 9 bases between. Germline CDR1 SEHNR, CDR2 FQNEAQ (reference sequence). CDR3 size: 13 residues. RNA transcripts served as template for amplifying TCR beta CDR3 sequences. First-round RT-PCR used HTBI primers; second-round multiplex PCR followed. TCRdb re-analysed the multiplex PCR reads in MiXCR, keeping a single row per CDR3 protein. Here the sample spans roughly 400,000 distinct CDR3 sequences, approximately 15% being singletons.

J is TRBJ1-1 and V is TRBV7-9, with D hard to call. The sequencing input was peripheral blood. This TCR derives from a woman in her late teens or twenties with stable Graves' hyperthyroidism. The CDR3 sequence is CASSPSYNTEAFF. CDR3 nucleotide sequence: TGTGCCAGCAGCCCTTCCTATAACACTGAAGCTTTCTTT.